What follows is one T cell receptor beta chain and its context. The antigen it binds to is not known. This entry belongs to a study of cytomegalovirus exposure and HLA in healthy donors (dated by TCRdb to the late 2010s). Turning to the overall study: In an earlier analysis of 587 of the donors, 276 Gb of sequence data and 90 million to 120 million unique TCR beta sequences from about 179 million T cells were reported. An early release that covered fewer than 800 HLA-typed donors contained around 330 gigabases of sequencing data and about 93 million unique TCR sequences. Of the 350 to 450 genotyped donors, less than 85% were placed in the genetic ancestry cluster associated with self-reported Caucasian donors. The study aimed to test whether cataloging public T cell receptors could reveal signatures of past pathogen exposure. The study profiled the T cell repertoires of under 850 subjects by immunosequencing and related them to cytomegalovirus serostatus. Along with the roughly 670-subject first cohort, a separate validation cohort of more than 90 different subjects was used. To predict cytomegalovirus infection status, the study combined high-throughput TCR immunosequencing, statistical association of individual TCRs with disease status, and machine learning. A later analysis re-analyzed previously published TCR beta repertoires from roughly 690 donors and added high-resolution HLA genotyping to study TCR occurrence patterns. Rather than using new phenotypic data, the later analysis identified candidate immune exposures from TCR beta sequences and from how often those sequences occurred across donors. An earlier analysis of around 540 of the donors applied high-throughput TCR beta sequencing to assess whether each TCR beta V gene segment acted as functional or pseudogenic. Donor age, sex, ethnicity and CMV serostatus were compiled together with the repertoire data. A later genetic analysis used genome-wide SNP genotypes for about three fifths of the roughly 700 donors, treating that subset as a discovery cohort. All discovery cohort repertoires had been generated using a single sequencing platform. HLA typing covered class I and class II loci at four-digit resolution. Typing coverage differed by locus: A, B, C, DRB1 and DQB1 were typed in roughly 629-640 donors, DQA1 in 500 to 550, DPA1 in around 610, and DPB1 in 472. Because of strong linkage in the cohort, roughly five DR-DQ haplotypes were treated as single units for association and clustering. Across approximately 420 genotyped donors of the cohort, an average of about 250,000 unique TCR beta nucleotide sequences per donor were sequenced, and 15% to 20% of those sequences were non-productive. General findings and caveats noted by the study authors: According to a later analysis, TCR association rates differed among HLA loci, with DRB1 alleles showing the most associated TCRs and HLA-C alleles showing the fewest. The authors suggested that the approach could potentially be extended to other disease states and immunological phenotypes. According to a later genetic analysis, donors in an Asian-associated ancestry cluster had fewer N-insertions in productive TCRs than the approximately 670-donor mean. HLA typing was unavailable for some donors at each locus, so association tests used only the typed subset. For the cohort, immune exposure information was limited to CMV serostatus. Most CMV-associated TCR beta chains appeared to be HLA-restricted in a later analysis, and the HLA associations seemed to be driven largely by CMV exposure. The study gave a list of some 150 TCR beta chains associated with cytomegalovirus. In this cohort, only TCR beta chains were sequenced, and detectable features were limited by the absence of alpha or paired-chain data. Linkage disequilibrium might explain the correlated functional status among segregating V segments, but an unknown experimental factor could not be ruled out. Because counts were too low, seventeen rarely observed V segments, including chromosome 9 orphons, were left out of the earlier analysis of approximately 500 of the donors. A further reported finding was that TCR beta sequences accurately predicted the HLA-A and HLA-B alleles for most subjects in the first cohort. Most TCR sequences were observed very rarely across donors, whereas some public TCRs were present in many individuals. A group of highly shared sequence variants was considered likely to be a technical artifact of the sequencing pipeline. In a later analysis, 15,000 to 20,000 TCR beta sequences were associated with specific HLA alleles at a false discovery rate of 0.05. Several of the top co-occurrence clusters appeared to be linked to parvovirus B19, influenza, CMV and Epstein-Barr virus, according to a later analysis. The classifier was reported to diagnose cytomegalovirus status with high specificity and sensitivity in both the original and validation cohorts. Strong co-occurrence of HLA alleles, especially DR and DQ, made assigning TCR associations to individual alleles difficult. A few of the identified cytomegalovirus-associated TCR beta chains were confirmed in vitro to be specific for cytomegalovirus antigens. Presence/absence analyses assumed roughly uniform sequencing depth across donors, an assumption that may not hold. Broadly in line with IMGT annotations, most TCR beta V segments showed up in productive rearrangements about 87% or about 30% of the time in an earlier analysis of about 500 of the donors. In a later analysis, HLA-associated TCR beta chains showed more clonal expansion and lower generation probabilities than non-associated chains that were equally common. V-gene and J-gene trimming of TCR beta chains was associated with a missense DCLRE1C variant in a later genetic analysis, and the association was replicated in an independent cohort.

In total, just over 650 healthy bone marrow donors made up the cohort. Cohort members were all nominally healthy when sampled, although unrecorded immune exposures were likely present. The donor was CMV seropositive and belonged to the group of 270 or so seropositive cohort members. A peripheral blood sample was provided by each donor, and peripheral blood mononuclear cells were used for TCR beta sequencing. Genomic DNA was extracted from the blood cell samples with the Qiagen DNeasy Blood Extraction Kit. The library relied on the immunoSEQ multiplex PCR assay. For the multiplex PCR, a mixture combining 60 forward primers for TCR Vbeta segments and 13 reverse primers for TCR Jbeta segments was used. A multiplex PCR assay on genomic DNA amplified the CDR3 region of rearranged TCR beta genes. The Illumina HiSeq System was used to sequence the amplified TCR beta libraries as 87-base-pair reads. On the authors' methods: Across the 500 to 700 repertoires, a later analysis counted roughly 77 million unique TCR beta chains, 9.5 million to 13 million of which were shared by at least two donors. Raw reads were error-corrected and collapsed into unique sequences with a nearest-neighbor algorithm that merged closely related sequences to remove PCR and sequencing errors. To assign V, D and J gene segments, CDR3 sequences were aligned to IMGT reference sequences. For a sequence to be retained, a match of at least six nucleotides to both a V gene segment and a J gene segment was required. A rearrangement was called productive if the CDR3 had no stop codons and remained in frame with V and J, and every other rearrangement was called non-productive. CDR3 was defined according to IMGT convention as the region running from the second conserved V-encoded cysteine to the conserved J-encoded phenylalanine. In an earlier analysis of approximately 590 of the donors, sequences lacking an unambiguous match to a single V gene segment were excluded. An earlier analysis of 587 of the donors called V segments functional above 56.7% productive rearrangements and segregating when the between-donor standard deviation exceeded 5%. To diagnose cytomegalovirus status from the catalog of TCR beta chain sequences, a statistical classification framework was built. A later analysis assigned V and J genes by comparing TCR nucleotide sequences with IMGT/GENE-DB human TR gene sequences. Using the TCRdist pipeline, a later analysis assigned CDR3 sequences along with most-parsimonious VDJ recombination scenarios. A later analysis defined each TCR beta chain by its CDR3 amino acid sequence plus V-gene family, and excluded reads lacking a unique V-gene family. A later analysis removed 600 or so highly shared, low-generation-probability nucleotide sequences to deal with suspected cross-contamination and a sequencing artifact. In a later analysis, a clonal expansion index for each public chain was calculated from normalized within-repertoire ranks of inferred template counts. In a later analysis, generation probabilities were computed using a VDJ recombination model fitted to out-of-frame rearrangements, and the results were checked against IGoR. Hypergeometric tests were used in a later analysis to score TCR-TCR, TCR-HLA and TCR-CMV co-occurrence, with a repertoire-size bias correction applied to the TCR pairs. A later analysis estimated false discovery rates by permuting HLA or CMV assignments 20 times. A later analysis grouped co-occurring TCRs with DBSCAN, adding TCRdist sequence similarity when clustering within HLA-allele-positive subsets. Co-occurrence clustering excluded repertoires with fewer than 30,000 or more than 120,000 public chains, plus five with anomalous nucleotide sharing. TCRdb mirrors the immuneACCESS table, restricted to in-frame sequences. Some clones are absent from its copies; in checked studies, under half trace to an unresolved V gene, and the reason for the others is unknown. Clone size and V and J calls were adopted from that table, with D and trimming inferred from the DNA. This sample's table lists fewer than 85,000 clones. The leading ten clones occupy approximately 3.6% of the sample.

The receptor comes from a female donor in good health and CMV-seropositive. Sequencing was carried out using PBMCs.

The nucleotides read TGTGCCAGCAGTTTGGACAGGTTGTACTATGGCTACACCTTC. It specifies CASSLDRLYYGYTF. The chain employs TRBV28 and TRBJ1-2; TRBD1 matches 7 bases in the middle. CDR1 is given as MDHEN and CDR2 as SYDVKM, both from the germline V gene. V is cut back by 3 bases and J by 3 bases, with 4 bases in the junction unmatched. From its cysteine to its phenylalanine, the CDR3 spans 14 amino acids. Left in the record is the CDR3 DNA by itself, 42 bases read in frame from the first base.